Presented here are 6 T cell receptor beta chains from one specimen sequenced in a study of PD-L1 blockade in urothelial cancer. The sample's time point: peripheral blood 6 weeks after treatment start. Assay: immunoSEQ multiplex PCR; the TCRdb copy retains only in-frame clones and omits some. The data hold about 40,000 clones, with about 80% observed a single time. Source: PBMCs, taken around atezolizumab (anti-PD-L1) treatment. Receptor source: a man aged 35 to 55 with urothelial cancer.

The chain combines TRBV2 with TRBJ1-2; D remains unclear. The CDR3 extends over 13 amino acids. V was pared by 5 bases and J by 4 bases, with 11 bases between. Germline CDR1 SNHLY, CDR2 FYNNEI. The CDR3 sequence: CASSLKQTYGYTF. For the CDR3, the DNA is TGTGCCAGCAGTTTAAAACAAACCTATGGCTACACCTTC.

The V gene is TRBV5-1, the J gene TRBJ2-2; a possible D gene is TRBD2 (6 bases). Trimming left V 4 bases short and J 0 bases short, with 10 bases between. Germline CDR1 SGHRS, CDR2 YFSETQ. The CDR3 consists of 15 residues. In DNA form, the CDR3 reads TGCGCCAGCAGCCCGGGACTGTCGAACACCGGGGAGCTGTTTTTT. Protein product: CASSPGLSNTGELFF. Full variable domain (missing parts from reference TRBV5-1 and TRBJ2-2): KAGVTQTPRYLIKTRGQQVTLSCSPISGHRSVSWYQQTPGQGLQFLFEYFSETQRNKGNFPGRFSGRQFSNSRSEMNVSTLELGDSALYLCASSPGLSNTGELFFGEGSRLTVL.

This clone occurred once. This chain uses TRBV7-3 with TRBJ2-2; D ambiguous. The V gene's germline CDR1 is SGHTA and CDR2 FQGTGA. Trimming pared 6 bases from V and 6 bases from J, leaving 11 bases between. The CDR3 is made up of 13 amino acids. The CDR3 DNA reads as TGTGCCAGCAGTGAGGTGGCGTCCGGGGAGCTGTTTTTT. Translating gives CASSEVASGELFF.

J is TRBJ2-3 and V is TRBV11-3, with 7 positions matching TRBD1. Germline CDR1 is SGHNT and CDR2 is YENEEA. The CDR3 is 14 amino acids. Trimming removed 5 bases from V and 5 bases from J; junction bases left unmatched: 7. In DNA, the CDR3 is TGTGCCAGCAGCGCCGACAGGGCCCAAGATACGCAGTATTTT. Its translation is CASSADRAQDTQYF.

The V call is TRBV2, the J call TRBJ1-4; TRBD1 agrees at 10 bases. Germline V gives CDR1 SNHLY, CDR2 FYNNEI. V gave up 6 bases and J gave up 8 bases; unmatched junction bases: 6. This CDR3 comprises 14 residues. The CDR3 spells CASSGDRGREKLFF. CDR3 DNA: TGTGCCAGCAGCGGGGACAGGGGTCGAGAAAAACTGTTTTTT.

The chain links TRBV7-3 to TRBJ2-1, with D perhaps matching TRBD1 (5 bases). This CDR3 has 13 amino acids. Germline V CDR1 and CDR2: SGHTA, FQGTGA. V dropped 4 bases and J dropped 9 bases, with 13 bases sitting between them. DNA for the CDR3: TGTGCCAGCAGCTCCCATAGGGGTGTTGAGCAGTTCTTC. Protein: CASSSHRGVEQFF.